These 15 T cell receptor beta chains originate from one sample sequenced in a study of cytotoxic CD8 clonotypes in ibrutinib-treated CLL (dated by TCRdb to the early 2020s). The method behind the library was the immunoSEQ multiplex PCR assay. Entries here come from immuneACCESS through TCRdb and include only in-frame sequences with V and J called. Some clones fail to appear in such tables; in the studies checked, an unresolved V gene covers under half of the shortfall, and the cause of the remainder is unknown. The sample table records about 200,000 clones; about two thirds of these occur just once. Jointly, the top ten make up under 15% of the sample. The intended sense of this specimen's time point label: less than 30 months on ibrutinib. The starting material was PBMCs, obtained after 24 months of ibrutinib treatment. The receptors come from a human donor with chronic lymphocytic leukemia.

V usage is TRBV6-5 and J usage is TRBJ1-2; 10 bases agree with TRBD1. Germline V lookup: CDR1 MNHEY, CDR2 SVGAGI. With V trimmed by 6 bases and J by 6 bases, 4 bases remained unmatched. The CDR3 extends over 13 amino acids. The CDR3 sequence: CASRRGTGDGYTF. CDR3 DNA sequence: TGTGCCAGCAGACGAGGGACAGGGGATGGCTACACCTTC.

The chain employs TRBV2 and TRBJ2-1; no reliable D call. The CDR3 sequence is 12 residues long. Germline V lookup: CDR1 SNHLY, CDR2 FYNNEI. V was clipped by 5 bases and J by 3 bases, with 5 bases between them. The CDR3 coding sequence is TGTGCCAGCAGTAGCATCTACAATGAGCAGTTCTTC. This translates into CASSSIYNEQFF.

The V and J genes are TRBV7-6 and TRBJ2-6; 7 bases map to TRBD1. Unmatched junction bases numbered 6, after V lost 3 bases and J lost 1 base. The CDR3 runs 17 residues. The germline CDR1 and CDR2 sequences are SGHVS and FNYEAQ. CDR3: CASSLTPGGSGANVLTF. The CDR3 DNA reads as TGTGCCAGCAGCTTGACCCCAGGGGGATCTGGGGCCAACGTCCTGACTTTC.

V usage is TRBV7-2 and J usage is TRBJ1-5; TRBD1 might be the D (5 bases). CDR3 size: 13 residues. Germline V gives CDR1 SGHTA, CDR2 FQGNSA. The ends were cut back, 5 bases at V and 4 bases at J, with 9 bases in the middle. As DNA, the CDR3 is TGTGCCAGCAGCCCGACAGATAATCAGCCCCAGCATTTT. Translation: CASSPTDNQPQHF.

This clone has only one observation. The V call is TRBV19, the J call TRBJ2-3; D could derive from TRBD1 or TRBD2 (5 bases each). The CDR3 contains 14 residues. Germline CDR1 LNHDA, CDR2 SQIVND (reference sequence). The ends were cut back, 2 bases at V and 3 bases at J, with 9 bases in the middle. CDR3 nucleotides: TGTGCCAGTAGTATACGGGACCGGACAGATACGCAGTATTTT. Its protein is CASSIRDRTDTQYF.

The chain carries TRBV29-1 and TRBJ1-4; 7 bases are shared with TRBD1. This CDR3 spans 14 amino acids. V gave up 1 base and J gave up 3 bases; unmatched junction bases: 2. The germline CDR1 and CDR2 sequences are SQVTM and ANQGSEA. The CDR3 bases are TGCAGCGTTGAAGCCGGGACAGCTAATGAAAAACTGTTTTTT. Its protein product is CSVEAGTANEKLFF.

The chain recombines TRBV5-1 with TRBJ2-5; D is undetermined. The CDR3 is 12 residues long. With 4 bases removed from V and 2 bases from J, the gap between germline ends came to 6 bases. Germline V gene sequence: CDR1 SGHRS, CDR2 YFSETQ. The CDR3 nucleotides are TGCGCCAGCAGCATTGGTCAAGAGACCCAGTACTTC. Residues: CASSIGQETQYF.

This clone was found once. The chain carries TRBV7-6 and TRBJ2-1; weak D call: TRBD1 (6 bases). The CDR3 totals 16 residues. Trimming took 1 base from V and 7 from J, leaving 17 bases between them. Germline CDR1 and CDR2: SGHVS and FNYEAQ. The DNA for the CDR3 is TGTGCCAGCAGCTTAGAGGCGGATCCCCAGGGGAATGAGCAGTTCTTC. Its translation: CASSLEADPQGNEQFF. The variable domain in full, with the rest retrieved from reference TRBV7-6 and TRBJ2-1, is GAGVSQSPRYKVTKRGQDVALRCDPISGHVSLYWYRQALGQGPEFLTYFNYEAQQDKSGLPNDRFSAERPEGSISTLTIQRTEQRDSAMYRCASSLEADPQGNEQFFGPGTRLTVL.

The rearrangement links TRBV29-1 to TRBJ2-5; D gene unclear. V gave up 5 bases and J gave up 2 bases, with 9 bases separating them. The CDR3 is made up of 12 amino acids. CDR1 is SQVTM and CDR2 is ANQGSEA in the germline V gene. The CDR3 reads CSVRTDQETQYF. CDR3 DNA sequence: TGCAGCGTTAGGACGGATCAAGAGACCCAGTACTTC.

The chain carries TRBV7-6 and TRBJ2-3; D tentatively reads TRBD1 or TRBD2 (5 bases each). V was shortened by 4 bases and J by 2 bases, with 16 bases between the two germline ends. CDR1 and CDR2 (germline): SGHVS, FNYEAQ. The CDR3 is 16 residues long. CDR3 region: CASSSGPGPITDTQYF. In DNA, the CDR3 is TGTGCCAGCAGCTCAGGACCGGGACCCATCACAGATACGCAGTATTTT.

The chain combines TRBV29-1 with TRBJ1-1; D gene unclear. Germline CDR1 SQVTM, CDR2 ANQGSEA. The CDR3 runs 12 residues. Trimming pared 4 bases from V and 1 base from J, leaving 7 bases between. The CDR3 DNA follows: TGCAGCGTTGCCAGAGAGAACACTGAAGCTTTCTTT. The encoded protein is CSVARENTEAFF.

The genes are TRBV7-6 and TRBJ2-5; unclear D gene. Germline V CDR1 and CDR2: SGHVS, FNYEAQ. V lost 5 bases to trimming and J lost 5 bases, with 15 bases between them. The CDR3 runs 14 residues. CDR3 sequence (DNA): TGTGCCAGCAGCCGAAGGGCTCTTATGGAGACCCAGTACTTC. Translating it yields CASSRRALMETQYF.

In this sample, this clone turned up a few times. The chain is built from TRBV7-2 and TRBJ2-7, with a weak D call TRBD1 (6 bases). Trimming removed 5 bases from V and 6 bases from J, with 20 bases in between. The CDR3 is 15 amino acids. Germline V lookup: CDR1 SGHTA, CDR2 FQGNSA. The CDR3 here is CASSAPGHGGREQYF. The DNA of the CDR3 is TGTGCCAGCAGCGCACCGGGACACGGCGGGCGCGAGCAGTACTTC.

The genes are TRBV7-9 and TRBJ2-3; TRBD2 matches 7 bases. The CDR3 contains 14 residues. CDR1 is SEHNR, CDR2 FQNEAQ, per germline (reference sequence). The V segment lost 3 bases and the J segment 1 base; nucleotides outside the gene matches: 1. This chain's CDR3 is CASSFLAGTDTQYF. The DNA of the CDR3 is TGTGCCAGCAGCTTCCTAGCGGGCACAGATACGCAGTATTTT.

The V call is TRBV5-1, the J call TRBJ2-1; D perhaps matches TRBD1 (5 bases). Trimming took off 4 bases at V and 6 bases at J, with 20 bases between the two ends. Germline V gene lookup returns CDR1 SGHRS and CDR2 YFSETQ. The CDR3 has 16 amino acids. The CDR3 DNA follows: TGCGCCAGCAGCACCAGACAGCCCCAGGGATTCAATGAGCAGTTCTTC. This encodes CASSTRQPQGFNEQFF.